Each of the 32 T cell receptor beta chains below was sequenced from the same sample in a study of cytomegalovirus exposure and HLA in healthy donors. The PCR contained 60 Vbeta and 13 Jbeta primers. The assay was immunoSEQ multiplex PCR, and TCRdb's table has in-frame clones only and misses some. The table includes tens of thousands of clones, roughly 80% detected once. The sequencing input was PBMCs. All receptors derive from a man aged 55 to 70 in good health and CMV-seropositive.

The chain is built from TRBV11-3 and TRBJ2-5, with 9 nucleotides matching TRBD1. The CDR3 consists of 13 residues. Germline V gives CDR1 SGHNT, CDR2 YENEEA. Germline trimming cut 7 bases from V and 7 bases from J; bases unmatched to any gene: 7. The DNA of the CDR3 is TGTGCCAGCACCAGGGACAGGGAAGGGACCCAGTACTTC. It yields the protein CASTRDREGTQYF.

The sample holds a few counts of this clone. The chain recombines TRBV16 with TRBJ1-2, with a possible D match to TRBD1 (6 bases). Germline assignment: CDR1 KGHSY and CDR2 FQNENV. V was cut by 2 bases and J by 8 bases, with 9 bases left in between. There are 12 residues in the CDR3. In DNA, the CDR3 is TGTGCCAGCAGCCAAACAGGGCGGGGCTACACCTTC. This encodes CASSQTGRGYTF.

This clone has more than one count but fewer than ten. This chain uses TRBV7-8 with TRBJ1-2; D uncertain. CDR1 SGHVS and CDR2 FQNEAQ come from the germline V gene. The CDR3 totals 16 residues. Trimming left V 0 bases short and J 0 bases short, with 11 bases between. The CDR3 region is CASSLARVGANYGYTF. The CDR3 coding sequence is TGTGCCAGCAGCTTAGCGAGGGTCGGAGCTAACTATGGCTACACCTTC.

The CDR3 DNA reads TGCGCCAGCAGCTTGTCCGGGACAGGGACGGATGAGCAGTTCTTC. Amino acid sequence: CASSLSGTGTDEQFF. The V gene is TRBV5-1, the J gene TRBJ2-1, with 9 bases aligning to TRBD1. Unmatched junction bases numbered 7, after V lost 1 base and J lost 8 bases. The CDR3 runs to 15 residues. Per the germline V gene, CDR1 is SGHRS and CDR2 is YFSETQ. Full variable domain (outside the CDR3, taken from reference TRBV5-1 and TRBJ2-1): KAGVTQTPRYLIKTRGQQVTLSCSPISGHRSVSWYQQTPGQGLQFLFEYFSETQRNKGNFPGRFSGRQFSNSRSEMNVSTLELGDSALYLCASSLSGTGTDEQFFGPGTRLTVL.

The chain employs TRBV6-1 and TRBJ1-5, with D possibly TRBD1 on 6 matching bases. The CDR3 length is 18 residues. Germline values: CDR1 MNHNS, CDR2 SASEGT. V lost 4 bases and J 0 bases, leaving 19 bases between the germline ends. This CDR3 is CASSGRGNPRDSNQPQHF. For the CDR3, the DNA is TGTGCCAGCAGTGGAAGGGGGAACCCCCGCGATAGCAATCAGCCCCAGCATTTT.

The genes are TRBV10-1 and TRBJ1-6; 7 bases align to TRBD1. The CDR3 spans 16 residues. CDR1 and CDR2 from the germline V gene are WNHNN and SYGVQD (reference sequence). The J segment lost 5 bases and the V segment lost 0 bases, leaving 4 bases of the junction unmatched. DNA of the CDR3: TGCGCCAGCAGTGAGTCCCCAGGGGGGAATAATTCACCCCTCCACTTT. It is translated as CASSESPGGNNSPLHF.

The CDR3 nucleotides are TGTGCCAGCCGGGACAGGTCCACCTACGAGCAGTACTTC. It encodes CASRDRSTYEQYF. The chain has TRBV6-5 and TRBJ2-7; 8 bases are a match to TRBD1. The CDR3 extends over 13 amino acids. The germline V gene encodes CDR1 MNHEY and CDR2 SVGAGI. After removal of 8 bases from V and 2 bases from J, the junction contained 5 bases not matched to a gene.

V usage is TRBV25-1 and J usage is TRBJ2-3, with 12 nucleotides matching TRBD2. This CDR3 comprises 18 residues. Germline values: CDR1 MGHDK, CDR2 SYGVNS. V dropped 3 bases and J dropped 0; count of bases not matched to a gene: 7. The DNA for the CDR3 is TGTGCCAGCAGTGAGTTCTCCGGGACTAGCGGGAGCACAGATACGCAGTATTTT. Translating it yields CASSEFSGTSGSTDTQYF.

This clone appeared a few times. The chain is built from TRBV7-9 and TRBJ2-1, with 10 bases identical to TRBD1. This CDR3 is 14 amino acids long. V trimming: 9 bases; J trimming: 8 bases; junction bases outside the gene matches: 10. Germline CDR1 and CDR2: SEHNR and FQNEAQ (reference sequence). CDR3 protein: CASRDRGPRYEQFF. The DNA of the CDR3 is TGTGCCAGTCGGGACAGGGGTCCGAGGTATGAGCAGTTCTTC.

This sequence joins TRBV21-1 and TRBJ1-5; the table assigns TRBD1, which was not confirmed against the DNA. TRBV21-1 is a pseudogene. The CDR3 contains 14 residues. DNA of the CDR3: TGTGCCAGCAGGAGAAGGGGGCCCGGTCCCTCCCAGCATTTT. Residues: CASRRRGPGPSQHF.

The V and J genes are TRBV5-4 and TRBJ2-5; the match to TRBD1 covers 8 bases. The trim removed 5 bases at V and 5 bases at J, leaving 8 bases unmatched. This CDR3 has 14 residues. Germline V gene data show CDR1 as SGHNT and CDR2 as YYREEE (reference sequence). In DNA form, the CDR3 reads TGTGCCAGCAGGAGTTCCCAGGGGGCCGAGACCCAGTACTTC. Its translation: CASRSSQGAETQYF.

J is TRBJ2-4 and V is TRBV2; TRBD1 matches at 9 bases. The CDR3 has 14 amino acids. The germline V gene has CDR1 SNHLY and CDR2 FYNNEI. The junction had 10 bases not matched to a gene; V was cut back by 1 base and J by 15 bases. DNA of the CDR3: TGTGCCAGCAGTGAAGGGGGACAGGGTAGGGTTCGGTACTTC. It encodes CASSEGGQGRVRYF.

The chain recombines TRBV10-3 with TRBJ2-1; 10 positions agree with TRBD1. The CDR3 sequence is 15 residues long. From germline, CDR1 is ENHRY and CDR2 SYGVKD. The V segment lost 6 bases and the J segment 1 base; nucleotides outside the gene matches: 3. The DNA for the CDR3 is TGTGCCATCAGCCCGGGACAGGGGTCCTACAATGAGCAGTTCTTC. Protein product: CAISPGQGSYNEQFF.

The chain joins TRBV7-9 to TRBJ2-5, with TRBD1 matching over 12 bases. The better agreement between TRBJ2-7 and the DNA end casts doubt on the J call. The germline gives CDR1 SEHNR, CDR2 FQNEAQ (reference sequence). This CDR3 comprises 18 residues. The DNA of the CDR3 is TGTGCCAGCAGCTTAGGTAGGGGTGGGACAGGGGGCAACTACGAGCAGTACTTC. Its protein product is CASSLGRGGTGGNYEQYF.

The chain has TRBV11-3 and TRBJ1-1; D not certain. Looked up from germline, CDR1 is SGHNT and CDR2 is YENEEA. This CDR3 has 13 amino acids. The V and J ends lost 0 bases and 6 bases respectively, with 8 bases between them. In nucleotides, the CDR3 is TGTGCCAGCAGCTTAGATAAGCGGTCTGAAGCTTTCTTT. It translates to CASSLDKRSEAFF.

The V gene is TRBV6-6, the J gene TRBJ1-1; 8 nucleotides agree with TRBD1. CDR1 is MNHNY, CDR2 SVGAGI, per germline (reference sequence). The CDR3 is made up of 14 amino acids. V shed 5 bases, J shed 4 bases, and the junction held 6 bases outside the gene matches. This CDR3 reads CASSRDRSGTEAFF. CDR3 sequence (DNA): TGTGCCAGCAGTCGGGACAGGTCGGGCACTGAAGCTTTCTTT.

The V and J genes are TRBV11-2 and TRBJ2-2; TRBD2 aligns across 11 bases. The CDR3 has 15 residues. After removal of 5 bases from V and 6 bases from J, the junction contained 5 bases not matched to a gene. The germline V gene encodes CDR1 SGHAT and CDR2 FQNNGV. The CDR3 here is CASSRTGLAAGELFF. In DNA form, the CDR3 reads TGTGCCAGCAGCCGTACGGGACTAGCGGCCGGGGAGCTGTTTTTT.

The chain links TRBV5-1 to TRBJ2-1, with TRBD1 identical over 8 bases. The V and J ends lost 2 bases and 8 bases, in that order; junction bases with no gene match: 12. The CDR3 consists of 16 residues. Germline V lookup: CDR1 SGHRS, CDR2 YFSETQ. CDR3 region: CASSFRDRGFLDEQFF. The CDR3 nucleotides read TGCGCCAGCAGCTTTCGTGACAGGGGATTTTTAGATGAGCAGTTCTTC. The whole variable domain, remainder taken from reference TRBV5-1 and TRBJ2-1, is KAGVTQTPRYLIKTRGQQVTLSCSPISGHRSVSWYQQTPGQGLQFLFEYFSETQRNKGNFPGRFSGRQFSNSRSEMNVSTLELGDSALYLCASSFRDRGFLDEQFFGPGTRLTVL.

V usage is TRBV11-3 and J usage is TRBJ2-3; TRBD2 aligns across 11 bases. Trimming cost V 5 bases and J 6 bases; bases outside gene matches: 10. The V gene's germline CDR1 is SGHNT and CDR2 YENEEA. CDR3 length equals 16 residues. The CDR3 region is CASSPIAGGTRDTQYF. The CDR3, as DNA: TGTGCCAGCAGCCCAATAGCGGGAGGGACTCGCGATACGCAGTATTTT.

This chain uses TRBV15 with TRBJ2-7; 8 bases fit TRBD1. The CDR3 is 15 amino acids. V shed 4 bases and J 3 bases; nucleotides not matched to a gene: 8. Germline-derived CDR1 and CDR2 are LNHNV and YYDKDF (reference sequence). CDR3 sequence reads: CATSTEPDRGYEQYF. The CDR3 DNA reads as TGTGCCACCAGCACCGAACCAGACAGGGGCTACGAGCAGTACTTC.

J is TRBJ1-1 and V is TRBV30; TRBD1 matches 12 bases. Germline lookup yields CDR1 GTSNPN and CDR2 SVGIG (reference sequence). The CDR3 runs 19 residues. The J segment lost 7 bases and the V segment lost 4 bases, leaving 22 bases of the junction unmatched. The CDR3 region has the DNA TGTGCCTGGATATGGAGAACATGGAGGGGGACAGGGGGCGGCCGTGAAGCTTTCTTT. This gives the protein CAWIWRTWRGTGGGREAFF.

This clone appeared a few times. The CDR3 DNA reads TGCGCCAGCAGTGGTTGGGCTGGGGGGGGTTCGGAGACCCAGTACTTC. Its protein is CASSGWAGGGSETQYF. V is TRBV5-1 and J is TRBJ2-5; 7 bases align to TRBD2. This CDR3 is built from 16 residues. Looked up from germline, CDR1 is SGHRS and CDR2 is YFSETQ. With 5 bases clipped from V and 5 bases from J, the junction kept 15 bases outside the gene matches.

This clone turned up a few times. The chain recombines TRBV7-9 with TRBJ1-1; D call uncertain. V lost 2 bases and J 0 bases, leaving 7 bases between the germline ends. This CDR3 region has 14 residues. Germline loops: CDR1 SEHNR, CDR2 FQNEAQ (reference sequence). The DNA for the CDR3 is TGTGCCAGCAGCTTATCCCGTCTGAACACTGAAGCTTTCTTT. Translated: CASSLSRLNTEAFF.

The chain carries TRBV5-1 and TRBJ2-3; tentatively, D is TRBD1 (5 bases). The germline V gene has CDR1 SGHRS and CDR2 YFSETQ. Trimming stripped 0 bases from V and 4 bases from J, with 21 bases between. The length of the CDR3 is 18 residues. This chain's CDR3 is CASSLGFSRADGSDTQYF. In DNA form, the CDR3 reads TGCGCCAGCAGCTTGGGGTTCTCCAGGGCAGATGGTTCAGATACGCAGTATTTT.

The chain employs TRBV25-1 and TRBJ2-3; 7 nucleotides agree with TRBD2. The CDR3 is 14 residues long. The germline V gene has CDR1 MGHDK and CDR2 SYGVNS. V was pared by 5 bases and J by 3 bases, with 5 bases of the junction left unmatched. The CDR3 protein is CASSFGRSTDTQYF. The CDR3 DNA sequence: TGTGCCAGCAGTTTCGGGAGGTCGACAGATACGCAGTATTTT.

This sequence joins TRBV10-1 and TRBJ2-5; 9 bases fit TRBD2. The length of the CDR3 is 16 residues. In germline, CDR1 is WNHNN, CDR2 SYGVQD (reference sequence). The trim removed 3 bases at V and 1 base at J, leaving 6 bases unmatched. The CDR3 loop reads CASSDTPTSGQETQYF. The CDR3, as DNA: TGCGCCAGCAGTGATACACCGACTAGCGGCCAAGAGACCCAGTACTTC.

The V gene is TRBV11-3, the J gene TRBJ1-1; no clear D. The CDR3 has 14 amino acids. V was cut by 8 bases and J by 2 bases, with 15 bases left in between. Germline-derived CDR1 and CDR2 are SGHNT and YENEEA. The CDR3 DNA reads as TGTGCCAGCCTTATAAGAGGGATTAACACTGAAGCTTTCTTT. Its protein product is CASLIRGINTEAFF.

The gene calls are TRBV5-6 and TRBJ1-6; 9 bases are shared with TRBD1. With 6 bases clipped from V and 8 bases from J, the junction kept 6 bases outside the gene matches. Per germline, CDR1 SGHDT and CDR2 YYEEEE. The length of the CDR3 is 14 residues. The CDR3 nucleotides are TGTGCCAGCACTAGACAGGGGGATGATTCACCCCTCCACTTT. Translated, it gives CASTRQGDDSPLHF.

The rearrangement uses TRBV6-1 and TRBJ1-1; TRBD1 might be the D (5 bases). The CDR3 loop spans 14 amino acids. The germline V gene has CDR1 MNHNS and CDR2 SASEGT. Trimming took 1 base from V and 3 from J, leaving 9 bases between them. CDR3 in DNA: TGTGCCAGCAGTGAAGAGGGGATATACACTGAAGCTTTCTTT. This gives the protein CASSEEGIYTEAFF.

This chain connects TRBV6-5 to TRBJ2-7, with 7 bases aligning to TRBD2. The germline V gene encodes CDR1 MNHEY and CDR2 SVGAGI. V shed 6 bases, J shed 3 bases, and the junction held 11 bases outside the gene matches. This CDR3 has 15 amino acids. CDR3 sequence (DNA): TGTGCCAGCAGAACCTCCGGGACTACCGGCTACGAGCAGTACTTC. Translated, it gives CASRTSGTTGYEQYF.

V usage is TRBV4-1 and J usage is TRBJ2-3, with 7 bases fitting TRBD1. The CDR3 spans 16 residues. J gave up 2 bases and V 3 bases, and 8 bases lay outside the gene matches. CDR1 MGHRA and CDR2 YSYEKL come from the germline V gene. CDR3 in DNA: TGCGCCAGCAGCCATGCGCCGGGACAGCTCACAGATACGCAGTATTTT. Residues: CASSHAPGQLTDTQYF.

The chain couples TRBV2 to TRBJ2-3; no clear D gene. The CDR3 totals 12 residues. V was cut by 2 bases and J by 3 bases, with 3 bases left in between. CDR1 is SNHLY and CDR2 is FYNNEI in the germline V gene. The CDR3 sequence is CASSERTDTQYF. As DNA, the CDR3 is TGTGCCAGCAGTGAACGGACAGATACGCAGTATTTT.